The rows below give T cell receptor beta chains drawn from one sample of a study of control samples from healthy donors and cancer patients. Generated by immunoSEQ multiplex PCR, the TCRdb table keeps only in-frame clones and is missing some. The data contain 95,000 to 120,000 clones, 70% to 85% of them singletons. Material for sequencing was blood. The receptors originated from a man between 18 and 29 years old in good health. The CDR3 runs from the conserved cysteine through the conserved F or W. D genes are given only for firm matches. Rows may omit the clone size; those that give it use once, few, many or a size class.

D	size	V	J	DNA	CDR3
TRBD1	-	TRBV4-3	TRBJ2-7	TGCGCCAGCAGCCAAGATCTGGGGACAGAACTCTACGAGCAGTACTTC	CASSQDLGTELYEQYF
TRBD1	-	TRBV19	TRBJ1-1	TGTGCCAGTAGTTCATGGACAGGGGGCGGCACTGAAGCTTTCTTT	CASSSWTGGGTEAFF
-	-	TRBV7-9	TRBJ2-3	TGTGCCAGCCGGAGGGACACAGATACGCAGTATTTT	CASRRDTDTQYF
-	-	TRBV9	TRBJ2-3	TGTGCCAGCAGCGTATTAGGAGGGGCCTTCACAGATACGCAGTATTTT	CASSVLGGAFTDTQYF
TRBD1	-	TRBV5-1	TRBJ2-7	TGCGCCAGCAGCTTGGTCGGGGACAGATACTACGAGCAGTACTTC	CASSLVGDRYYEQYF
-	few	TRBV6-5	TRBJ1-6	TGTGCCAGCAGTTACTCGATCAGAGCTAATTCACCCCTCCACTTT	CASSYSIRANSPLHF
-	-	TRBV7-2	TRBJ1-4	TGTGCCAGCAGCCCTCGGGGTGAGGATAATGAAAAACTGTTTTTT	CASSPRGEDNEKLFF
-	few	TRBV28	TRBJ1-1	TGTGCCAGCAGTTGGACGGGTAACACTGAAGCTTTCTTT	CASSWTGNTEAFF
-	-	TRBV30	TRBJ1-5	TGTGCCTGGAGTGACTTCCCAGGGGCTCATCAGCCCCAGCATTTT	CAWSDFPGAHQPQHF
-	-	TRBV20-1	TRBJ1-2	TGCAGTGCTAGTAGGGATGCTAACTATGGCTACACCTTC	CSASRDANYGYTF
TRBD2	once	TRBV28	TRBJ2-7	TGTGCCAGCCCCCCCCTAGGACTAGCGGGGGGGACTACCTACGAGCAGTACTTC	CASPPLGLAGGTTYEQYF
TRBD1	-	TRBV28	TRBJ1-1	TGTGCCAGCAGTTTATCCGCTTACAGGGGGCGAGCTTTCTTT	CASSLSAYRGRAFF
TRBD2	few	TRBV7-2	TRBJ2-3	TGTGCCAGCAGCTTTAGCGGGGGGGCGGATACGCAGTATTTT	CASSFSGGADTQYF
TRBD1	-	TRBV4-1	TRBJ1-3	TGCGCCAGCACCCAGCCGGGACAGAGCTCTGGAAACACCATATATTTT	CASTQPGQSSGNTIYF
TRBD2	-	TRBV19	TRBJ2-5	TGTGCCAGTAGTATAGCACCCTCGTTCTTTGAGAGCGGGGCTAAAGAGACCCAGTACTTC	CASSIAPSFFESGAKETQYF
-	-	TRBV4-2	TRBJ2-7	TGTGCCAGCAGCCAAGTGCACGGGAATTCCTACGAGCAGTACTTC	CASSQVHGNSYEQYF
TRBD1	-	TRBV18	TRBJ2-2	TGTGCCAGCTCACGTCAGGGGGCGAACACCGGGGAGCTGTTTTTT	CASSRQGANTGELFF
TRBD1	once	TRBV28	TRBJ2-2	TGTGCCAGCAGGACGGGACAGGGTGCGAGGAGCGGGGAGCTGTTTTTT	CASRTGQGARSGELFF
-	-	TRBV28	TRBJ2-7	TGTGCCAGCAGTTTATCTGACAGGAACCACTACGAGCAGTACTTC	CASSLSDRNHYEQYF
-	-	TRBV11-1	TRBJ2-7	TGTGCCAGCTCCCGGTTCTCCTACGAGCAGTACTTC	CASSRFSYEQYF
-	once	TRBV28	TRBJ2-7	TGTGCCAGCAGTTTAACGTCACAGCTAGGCCCGATCTCCTACGAGCAGTACTTC	CASSLTSQLGPISYEQYF
-	-	TRBV19	TRBJ2-2	TGTGCCAGTAGTATCCCCTCTTGGGGGGCGCAGAACACCGGGGAGCTGTTTTTT	CASSIPSWGAQNTGELFF
-	-	TRBV5-4	TRBJ1-1	TGTGCCAGCAGCTTCACAGCGAACACTGAAGCTTTCTTT	CASSFTANTEAFF
-	-	TRBV27	TRBJ2-1	TGTGCCAGCGGAACTCATCTGTACAATGAGCAGTTCTTC	CASGTHLYNEQFF
-	few	TRBV3-1/TRBV3-2	TRBJ1-1	TGTGCCAGCAGCCAAGCCAGGTCCACTGAAGCTTTCTTT	CASSQARSTEAFF
-	-	TRBV27	TRBJ1-1	TGTGCCAGCAGTTTACAGGGGCGGACTGAAGCTTTCTTT	CASSLQGRTEAFF
TRBD2	-	TRBV19	TRBJ2-1	TGTGCCAGTAGTATCAGCACTAGCGGGGCCCTGAGCTCCTACAATGAGCAGTTCTTC	CASSISTSGALSSYNEQFF
-	-	TRBV6-5	TRBJ1-2	TGTGCCAGCAGTTATTCGGTAGCTAACTATGGCTACACCTTC	CASSYSVANYGYTF
-	-	TRBV25-1	TRBJ2-3	TGTGCCACCAACCATGGGACACCCTTTAGCACAGATACGCAGTATTTT	CATNHGTPFSTDTQYF
TRBD2	-	TRBV5-4	TRBJ2-3	TGTGCCAGCAGCTTGGTAGGGCTAGCGGGCGATACGCAGTATTTT	CASSLVGLAGDTQYF
-	-	TRBV7-2	TRBJ1-2	TGTGCCAGCAGCTTAAAAGGGACTACCTATGGCTACACCTTC	CASSLKGTTYGYTF
TRBD1	-	TRBV6-1	TRBJ1-6	TGTGCCAGCAGTGACACTACCTCCTTTCGACAGGGTTATAATTCACCCCTCCACTTT	CASSDTTSFRQGYNSPLHF
-	-	TRBV4-1	TRBJ1-2	TGCGCCAGCAGCCAAGAGGAACAGGTCTTCTATGGCTACACCTTC	CASSQEEQVFYGYTF
TRBD1	-	TRBV25-1	TRBJ2-5	TGTGCCAGCAGTGGACAGGGAACGGAGACCCAGTACTTC	CASSGQGTETQYF
-	-	TRBV12-5	TRBJ1-6	TGTGCTAGTGAAAGGGCCAGCTCCTATAATTCACCCCTCCACTTT	CASERASSYNSPLHF
-	few	TRBV4-1	TRBJ1-6	TGCGCCAGCAGCTCCTCGGGGAGCTCCTATAATTCACCCCTCCACTTT	CASSSSGSSYNSPLHF
TRBD1	-	TRBV19	TRBJ1-1	TGTGCCAGTAGTGCCCGGGACAGGGTTTTCTGGGCTGAAGCTTTCTTT	CASSARDRVFWAEAFF
-	-	TRBV5-1	TRBJ2-1	TGCGCCAGCAGCTTGCCCTCGAGCTCCTACAATGAGCAGTTCTTC	CASSLPSSSYNEQFF
-	-	TRBV3-1/TRBV3-2	TRBJ2-3	TGTGCCAGCAGCCAAGTGGGGGCCCAAATTAAGCAGTATTTT	CASSQVGAQIKQYF
TRBD2	once	TRBV7-9	TRBJ2-3	TGTGCCAGCTGGCGGGGGAGCGGAAGCACAGATACGCAGTATTTT	CASWRGSGSTDTQYF
-	-	TRBV12-3/TRBV12-4	TRBJ2-2	TGTGCCAGCAGTCTTCGGAGAACCGGGGAGCTGTTTTTT	CASSLRRTGELFF
TRBD1	-	TRBV3-1/TRBV3-2	TRBJ2-7	TGTGCCAGCAGCGAGGGACAGCCTTACGAGCAGTACTTC	CASSEGQPYEQYF
TRBD1	-	TRBV15	TRBJ2-7	TGTGCCACCAGCAGAGATAAAAAGGGGGCGGGCGAGCAGTACTTC	CATSRDKKGAGEQYF
-	few	TRBV10-3	TRBJ2-3	TGTGCCATCAGTGAGTCGACGGGGGGCGATGGCACAGATACGCAGTATTTT	CAISESTGGDGTDTQYF
-	-	TRBV6-5	TRBJ1-4	TGTGCCAGCGGATTGACGGACACTAATGAAAAACTGTTTTTT	CASGLTDTNEKLFF
-	once	TRBV7-8	TRBJ1-1	TGTGCCAGCAGCGTACGCCGAATTCGGGACACTGAAGCTTTCTTT	CASSVRRIRDTEAFF
TRBD2	-	TRBV27	TRBJ2-3	TGTGCCAGCAGTTTTTGGGAGGGGGATACGCAGTATTTT	CASSFWEGDTQYF
-	-	TRBV15	TRBJ2-2	TGTGCCACCAGCTGGGGACTTGACACCGGGGAGCTGTTTTTT	CATSWGLDTGELFF
-	-	TRBV19	TRBJ1-2	TGTGCCAGTATAGGGGCGTTGAACTACGGCTACACCTTC	CASIGALNYGYTF
-	-	TRBV18	TRBJ2-3	TGTGCCAGCTCACCCGATCGGGGAGGAGTGGGAGATACGCAGTATTTT	CASSPDRGGVGDTQYF